The 27 T cell receptor beta chains below come from one sample, sequenced in a study of cytotoxic CD8 clonotypes in ibrutinib-treated CLL. Profiling relied on immunoSEQ multiplex PCR, and the TCRdb table lists in-frame clones only, not all of them. The sample records some 81,000 clones, roughly three quarters being singletons. The source was PBMCs, collected after 12 months of ibrutinib treatment. These receptors were obtained from a human donor with chronic lymphocytic leukemia.

V and J are TRBV20-1 and TRBJ2-7, with D uncertain. CDR1 is DFQATT, CDR2 SNEGSKA, per germline (reference sequence). The length of the CDR3 is 11 residues. V was cut by 1 base and J by 7 bases, with 8 bases left in between. CDR3 region: CSARGVAEQYF. CDR3 in DNA: TGCAGTGCTAGAGGGGTAGCAGAGCAGTACTTC.

The V and J genes are TRBV11-1 and TRBJ1-1, with 9 positions matching TRBD1. This CDR3 spans 13 amino acids. CDR1 and CDR2 from the germline V gene are SGHAT and FQDESV (reference sequence). J gave up 11 bases and V 3 bases, and 7 bases lay outside the gene matches. The CDR3 bases are TGTGCCAGCAGCTTCGTCGGGGGGACAGGGGCTTTCTTT. This translates into CASSFVGGTGAFF.

The chain joins TRBV19 to TRBJ1-2; unclear D gene. Trimming cost V 0 bases and J 1 base, with 9 bases left between them. Germline CDR1 and CDR2: LNHDA and SQIVND (reference sequence). The length of the CDR3 is 15 residues. The CDR3 is CASSIDLGLNYGYTF. The CDR3 coding sequence is TGTGCCAGTAGTATAGATCTAGGACTTAACTATGGCTACACCTTC.

This chain joins TRBV5-1 and TRBJ1-2, with 8 positions matching TRBD1. This CDR3 comprises 14 residues. V trimming: 4 bases; J trimming: 3 bases; junction bases outside the gene matches: 5. Germline V gene lookup returns CDR1 SGHRS and CDR2 YFSETQ. CDR3 loop: CASSTGTGDYGYTF. In DNA form, the CDR3 reads TGCGCCAGCAGCACCGGGACAGGAGACTATGGCTACACCTTC.

The chain has TRBV11-2 and TRBJ2-3; D is ambiguous. The germline gives CDR1 SGHAT, CDR2 FQNNGV. Trimming cost V 0 bases and J 3 bases, with 4 bases left between them. The CDR3 spans 13 residues. CDR3 residues: CASSLDLTDTQYF. CDR3 nucleotide sequence: TGTGCCAGCAGCTTAGATCTTACAGATACGCAGTATTTT.

The chain employs TRBV7-6 and TRBJ2-1; D unclear. Germline V gene sequence: CDR1 SGHVS, CDR2 FNYEAQ. V was cut by 5 bases and J by 1 base, with 6 bases left in between. CDR3 length: 13 residues. The CDR3 bases are TGTGCCAGCAGCCCCCGGTCCTACAATGAGCAGTTCTTC. This sequence encodes CASSPRSYNEQFF.

This chain joins TRBV6-5 and TRBJ2-3, with D possibly being TRBD1 or TRBD2 (5 bases each). Germline V gives CDR1 MNHEY, CDR2 SVGAGI. V was shortened by 6 bases and J by 4 bases, with 17 bases between the two germline ends. The CDR3 has 15 amino acids. In nucleotides, the CDR3 is TGTGCCAGCAGCATATCCGGGACCGAGGCAGATACGCAGTATTTT. Its protein is CASSISGTEADTQYF.

This chain uses TRBV28 with TRBJ1-5; TRBD1 aligns across 7 bases. With 7 bases clipped from V and 5 bases from J, the junction kept 8 bases outside the gene matches. Germline V gene sequence: CDR1 MDHEN, CDR2 SYDVKM. The CDR3 totals 14 residues. For the CDR3, the DNA is TGTGCCAGCACCCCCGCCAGGGGGGATCAGCCCCAGCATTTT. It yields the protein CASTPARGDQPQHF.

J is TRBJ2-5 and V is TRBV7-2, with 10 bases matching TRBD2. The CDR3 has 14 amino acids. Germline V lookup: CDR1 SGHTA, CDR2 FQGNSA. Trimming took 5 bases from V and 4 from J; bases not matched to a gene: 4. In DNA form, the CDR3 reads TGTGCCAGCAGCCGGATAGCGGGAGGAGAGACCCAGTACTTC. It yields the protein CASSRIAGGETQYF.

The chain combines TRBV19 with TRBJ1-1; the D gene is possibly TRBD1 (5 bases). Germline V gene data show CDR1 as LNHDA and CDR2 as SQIVND (reference sequence). Trimming cost V 4 bases and J 5 bases, with 14 bases left between them. CDR3 length equals 14 residues. Here the CDR3 DNA reads TGTGCCAGTAGTACCCGGGGGGGGTGGACTGAAGCTTTCTTT. This sequence encodes CASSTRGGWTEAFF. Combining the CDR3 with reference TRBV19 and TRBJ1-1 gives the whole variable domain DGGITQSPKYLFRKEGQNVTLSCEQNLNHDAMYWYRQDPGQGLRLIYYSQIVNDFQKGDIAEGYSVSREKKESFPLTVTSAQKNPTAFYLCASSTRGGWTEAFFGQGTRLTVV.

The chain joins TRBV18 to TRBJ2-2, with 7 bases lining up with TRBD2. Germline V CDR1 and CDR2: KGHSH, LQKENI. CDR3 length: 18 amino acids. With V trimmed by 0 bases and J by 3 bases, 10 bases remained unmatched. The CDR3 sequence: CASSPPEASGTDTGELFF. In DNA, the CDR3 is TGTGCCAGCTCACCACCGGAAGCTAGCGGTACGGACACCGGGGAGCTGTTTTTT.

The chain has TRBV29-1 and TRBJ2-3; D is uncertain. Germline assignment: CDR1 SQVTM and CDR2 ANQGSEA. The CDR3 loop spans 11 amino acids. Trimming left V 6 bases short and J 6 bases short, with 10 bases between. The CDR3 nucleotides read TGCAGCGTCCCCAATGGGGATACGCAGTATTTT. The encoded protein is CSVPNGDTQYF.

The rearrangement links TRBV27 to TRBJ2-2, with a possible D match to TRBD1 (6 bases). This CDR3 has 13 amino acids. Deletions cut 6 bases from V and 6 bases from J, with 11 bases between. The germline V gene encodes CDR1 MNHEY and CDR2 SMNVEV (reference sequence). Written as DNA, the CDR3 is TGTGCCAGCAGACGGACAGTGCCCGGGGAGCTGTTTTTT. It specifies CASRRTVPGELFF.

This chain joins TRBV30 and TRBJ2-5; D is ambiguous. Germline V gene data show CDR1 as GTSNPN and CDR2 as SVGIG (reference sequence). CDR3 length: 14 amino acids. Trimming left V 0 bases short and J 3 bases short, with 11 bases between. CDR3 DNA: TGTGCCTGGAGTGTGTGGCAGCCTGAAGAGACCCAGTACTTC. Protein product: CAWSVWQPEETQYF.

The CDR3 here is CASSPHTGNTIYF. The CDR3 coding sequence is TGCGCCAGCAGCCCCCACACTGGAAACACCATATATTTT. The chain is built from TRBV5-1 and TRBJ1-3; no clear D gene. V lost 4 bases and J 2 bases, leaving 7 bases between the germline ends. The CDR3 totals 13 residues. In germline, CDR1 is SGHRS, CDR2 YFSETQ.

The J gene is TRBJ2-3, the V gene TRBV4-2; no firm D call. V was shortened by 0 bases and J by 8 bases, with 9 bases between the two germline ends. The V gene's germline CDR1 is LGHNA and CDR2 YNFKEQ. This CDR3 is built from 13 residues. CDR3 in amino acids: CASSQDLGGTQYF. The CDR3, as DNA: TGTGCCAGCAGCCAAGACCTGGGTGGTACGCAGTATTTT.

This rearrangement joins TRBV5-1 to TRBJ2-2, with unresolved D. The ends were cut back, 0 bases at V and 3 bases at J, with 6 bases in the middle. The CDR3 spans 14 residues. Looked up from germline, CDR1 is SGHRS and CDR2 is YFSETQ. CDR3 coding DNA: TGCGCCAGCAGCTTGGGGACGGACACCGGGGAGCTGTTTTTT. This codes for CASSLGTDTGELFF.

The V and J genes are TRBV9 and TRBJ1-2, with D perhaps TRBD1 (6 bases). V lost 7 bases to trimming and J lost 5 bases, with 12 bases between them. This CDR3 comprises 12 residues. Germline CDR1 SGDLS, CDR2 YYNGEE. The CDR3 is CASEGGGYGYTF. The CDR3 DNA reads TGTGCCAGCGAGGGGGGCGGGTATGGCTACACCTTC.

Comment on this clone: This same CDR3 is encoded by further DNA sequences in the sample. The chain combines TRBV5-1 with TRBJ1-1; D remains ambiguous. Trimming pared 0 bases from V and 1 base from J, leaving 4 bases between. The length of the CDR3 is 13 residues. CDR1 is SGHRS and CDR2 is YFSETQ in the germline V gene. CDR3 nucleotides: TGCGCCAGCAGCTTGGGAGGGAACACTGAAGCTTTCTTT. This encodes CASSLGGNTEAFF. The full variable domain, with the rest looked up from reference TRBV5-1 and TRBJ1-1, is KAGVTQTPRYLIKTRGQQVTLSCSPISGHRSVSWYQQTPGQGLQFLFEYFSETQRNKGNFPGRFSGRQFSNSRSEMNVSTLELGDSALYLCASSLGGNTEAFFGQGTRLTVV.

The rearrangement links TRBV19 to TRBJ1-2, with TRBD1 matching over 7 bases. CDR1 and CDR2 from the germline V gene are LNHDA and SQIVND (reference sequence). V was clipped by 11 bases and J by 8 bases; unmatched bases: 20. This CDR3 has 15 residues. The CDR3 is CASKYRDSGLGGYTF. The CDR3, as DNA: TGTGCCTCCAAATACCGGGACAGCGGATTGGGCGGCTACACCTTC. Supplemented by reference TRBV19 and TRBJ1-2, the full variable domain reads DGGITQSPKYLFRKEGQNVTLSCEQNLNHDAMYWYRQDPGQGLRLIYYSQIVNDFQKGDIAEGYSVSREKKESFPLTVTSAQKNPTAFYLCASKYRDSGLGGYTFGSGTRLTVV.

The chain is built from TRBV2 and TRBJ2-6; 8 nucleotides match TRBD1. The CDR3 covers 16 residues. The J segment lost 2 bases and the V segment lost 8 bases, leaving 8 bases of the junction unmatched. The germline V gene has CDR1 SNHLY and CDR2 FYNNEI. DNA of the CDR3: TGTGCCAGCGATGGGCAGGGGGCAGCTGGGGCCAACGTCCTGACTTTC. Its protein product is CASDGQGAAGANVLTF.

This clone was recorded once. This chain connects TRBV28 to TRBJ1-2; D is perhaps TRBD1 (5 bases). The CDR3 has 13 amino acids. The V gene's germline CDR1 is MDHEN and CDR2 SYDVKM. Trimming stripped 4 bases from V and 8 bases from J, with 14 bases between. The CDR3 reads CASSSPGTGGYTF. The CDR3 DNA follows: TGTGCCAGCAGTTCCCCCGGGACTGGAGGCTACACCTTC.

As to this clone: This sample includes further DNA sequences coding for the same CDR3. This chain joins TRBV7-9 and TRBJ2-7; D possibly corresponds to TRBD2 (6 bases). Trimming cost V 5 bases and J 0 bases, with 14 bases left between them. The CDR3 contains 15 residues. Germline-derived CDR1 and CDR2 are SEHNR and FQNEAQ (reference sequence). In DNA form, the CDR3 reads TGTGCCAGCAGCCCCCGACTAGAGGGCTCCTACGAGCAGTACTTC. This translates into CASSPRLEGSYEQYF.

The genes are TRBV19 and TRBJ1-2, with 7 bases matching TRBD1. Unmatched junction bases numbered 7, after V lost 5 bases and J lost 7 bases. In germline, CDR1 is LNHDA, CDR2 SQIVND (reference sequence). The CDR3 is 13 amino acids. The chain's CDR3 is CASSPTGVGGYTF. The CDR3 DNA reads TGTGCCAGTAGTCCCACAGGGGTGGGTGGCTACACCTTC.

V gene TRBV7-3 combines with J gene TRBJ2-2, with 8 bases lining up with TRBD2. Trimming took 5 bases from V and 5 from J; bases not matched to a gene: 7. Germline CDR1 reads SGHTA; CDR2 reads FQGTGA. This CDR3 has 15 amino acids. The CDR3 bases are TGTGCCAGCAGCCGCGGGGGGAGTGCAACCGGGGAGCTGTTTTTT. Translation gives CASSRGGSATGELFF.

This chain uses TRBV5-6 with TRBJ1-5; no firm D call. The ends were cut back, 4 bases at V and 9 bases at J, with 17 bases in the middle. Germline V gene data show CDR1 as SGHDT and CDR2 as YYEEEE. The CDR3 sequence is 14 residues long. The CDR3 DNA reads as TGTGCCAGCAGCGCGGTGGGCACCGATGGGCCCCAGCATTTT. It codes for CASSAVGTDGPQHF. Supplemented by reference TRBV5-6 and TRBJ1-5, the full variable domain reads DAGVTQSPTHLIKTRGQQVTLRCSPKSGHDTVSWYQQALGQGPQFIFQYYEEEERQRGNFPDRFSGHQFPNYSSELNVNALLLGDSALYLCASSAVGTDGPQHFGDGTRLSIL.

This chain links TRBV4-2 with TRBJ2-2; 7 positions agree with TRBD1. Germline values: CDR1 LGHNA, CDR2 YNFKEQ. J gave up 0 bases and V 4 bases, and 8 bases lay outside the gene matches. CDR3 size: 17 residues. Written as DNA, the CDR3 is TGTGCCAGCAGCCCCCCCACGGGGACAGCGAACACCGGGGAGCTGTTTTTT. This encodes CASSPPTGTANTGELFF.